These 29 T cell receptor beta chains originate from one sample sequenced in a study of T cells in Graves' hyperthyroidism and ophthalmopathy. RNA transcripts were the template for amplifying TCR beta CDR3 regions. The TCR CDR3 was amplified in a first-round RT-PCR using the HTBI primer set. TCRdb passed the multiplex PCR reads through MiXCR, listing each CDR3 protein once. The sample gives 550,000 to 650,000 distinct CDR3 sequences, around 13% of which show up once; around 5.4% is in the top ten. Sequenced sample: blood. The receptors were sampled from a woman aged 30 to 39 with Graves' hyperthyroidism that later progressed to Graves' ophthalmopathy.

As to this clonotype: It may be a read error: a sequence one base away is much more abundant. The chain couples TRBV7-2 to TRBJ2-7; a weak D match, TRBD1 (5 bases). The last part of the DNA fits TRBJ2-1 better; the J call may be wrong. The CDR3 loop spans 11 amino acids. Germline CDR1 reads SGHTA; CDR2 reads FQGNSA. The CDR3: CAKDNSYEQFF. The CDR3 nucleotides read TGTGCCAAGGACAACTCCTACGAGCAGTTCTTC.

CDR3 sequence (DNA): TGTGCCAGTAGTCTCCGACCGGGGAACACTGAAGCTTTCTTT. Protein: CASSLRPGNTEAFF. The gene calls are TRBV19 and TRBJ1-1; D unresolved. The CDR3 spans 14 residues. V was pared by 5 bases and J by 1 base, with 11 bases between. Germline lookup yields CDR1 LNHDA and CDR2 SQIVND (reference sequence).

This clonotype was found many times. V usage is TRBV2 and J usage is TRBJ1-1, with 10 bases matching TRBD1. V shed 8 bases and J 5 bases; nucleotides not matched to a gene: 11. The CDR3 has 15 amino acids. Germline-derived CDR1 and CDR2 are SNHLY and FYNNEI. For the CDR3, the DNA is TGTGCCAGCCTCATTCCGACAGGGGGCCTTACTGAAGCTTTCTTT. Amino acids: CASLIPTGGLTEAFF.

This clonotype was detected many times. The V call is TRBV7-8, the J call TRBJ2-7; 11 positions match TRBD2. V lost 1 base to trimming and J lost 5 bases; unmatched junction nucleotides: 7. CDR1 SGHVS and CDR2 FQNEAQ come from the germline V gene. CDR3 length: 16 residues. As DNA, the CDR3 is TGTGCCAGCAGCTTAGTATCCCGACTAGCGGGAAACGAGCAGTACTTC. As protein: CASSLVSRLAGNEQYF.

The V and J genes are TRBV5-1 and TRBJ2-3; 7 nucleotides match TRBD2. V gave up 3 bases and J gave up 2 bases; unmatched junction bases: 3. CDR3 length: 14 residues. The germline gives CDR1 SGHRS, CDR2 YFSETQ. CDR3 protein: CASSSGTNTDTQYF. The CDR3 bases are TGCGCCAGCAGCTCCGGGACTAACACAGATACGCAGTATTTT.

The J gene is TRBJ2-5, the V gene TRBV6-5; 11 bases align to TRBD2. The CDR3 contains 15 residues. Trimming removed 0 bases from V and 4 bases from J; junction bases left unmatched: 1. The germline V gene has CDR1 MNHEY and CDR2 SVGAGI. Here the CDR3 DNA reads TGTGCCAGCAGTTACTCAGGACTAGCGGGAGAGACCCAGTACTTC. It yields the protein CASSYSGLAGETQYF.

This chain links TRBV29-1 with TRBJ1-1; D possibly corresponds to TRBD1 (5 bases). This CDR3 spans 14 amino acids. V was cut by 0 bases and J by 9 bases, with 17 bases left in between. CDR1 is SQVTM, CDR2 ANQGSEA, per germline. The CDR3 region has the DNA TGCAGCGTTGAAGAGCCGGGGGAGACCACCAAAGCTTTCTTT. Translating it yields CSVEEPGETTKAFF.

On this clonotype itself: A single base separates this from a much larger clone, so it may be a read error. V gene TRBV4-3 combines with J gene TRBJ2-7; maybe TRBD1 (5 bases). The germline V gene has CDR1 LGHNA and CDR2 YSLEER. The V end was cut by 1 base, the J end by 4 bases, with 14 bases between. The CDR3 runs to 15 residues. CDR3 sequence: CASSQVCSGAYEQYF. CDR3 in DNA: TGCGCCAGCAGCCAAGTGTGTAGTGGGGCGTACGAGCAGTACTTC.

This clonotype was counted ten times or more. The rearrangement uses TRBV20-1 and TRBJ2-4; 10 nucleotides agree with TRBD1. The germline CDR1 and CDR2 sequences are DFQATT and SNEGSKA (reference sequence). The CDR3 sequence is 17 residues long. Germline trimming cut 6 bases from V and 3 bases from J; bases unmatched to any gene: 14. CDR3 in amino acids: CSATREGQGMGKNIQYF. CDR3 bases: TGCAGTGCAACAAGAGAGGGACAGGGGATGGGCAAAAACATTCAGTACTTC.

The CDR3 DNA reads as TGTGCCAGCAGTTTAGAGGATACAGGGAGCTCCTATAATTCACCCCTCCACTTT. As protein: CASSLEDTGSSYNSPLHF. This chain connects TRBV28 to TRBJ1-6, with D possibly TRBD1 on 6 matching bases. CDR3 length: 18 amino acids. The V and J ends lost 2 bases and 0 bases respectively, with 14 bases between them. Germline V gives CDR1 MDHEN, CDR2 SYDVKM.

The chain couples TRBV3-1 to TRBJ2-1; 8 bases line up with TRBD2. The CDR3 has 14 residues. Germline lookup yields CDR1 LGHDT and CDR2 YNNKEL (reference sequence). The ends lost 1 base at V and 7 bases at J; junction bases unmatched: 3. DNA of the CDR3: TGTGCCAGCAGCCAAGCCAGCGGGAGTAATGAGCAGTTCTTC. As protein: CASSQASGSNEQFF.

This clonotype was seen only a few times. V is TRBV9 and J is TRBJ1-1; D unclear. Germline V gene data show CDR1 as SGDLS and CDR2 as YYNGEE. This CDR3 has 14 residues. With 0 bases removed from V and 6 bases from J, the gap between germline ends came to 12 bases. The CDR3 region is CASSVDPTRAEAFF. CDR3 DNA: TGTGCCAGCAGCGTAGATCCGACGAGGGCTGAAGCTTTCTTT.

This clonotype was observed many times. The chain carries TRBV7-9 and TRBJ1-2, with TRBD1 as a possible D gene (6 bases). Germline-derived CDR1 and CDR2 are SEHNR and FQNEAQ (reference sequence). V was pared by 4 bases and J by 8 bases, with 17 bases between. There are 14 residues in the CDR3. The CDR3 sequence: CASSSRTDLYGYTF. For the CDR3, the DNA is TGTGCCAGCAGCTCCCGGACAGACCTATACGGCTACACCTTC.

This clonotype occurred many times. CDR3 region: CASRILAGAIETQYF. The CDR3 DNA reads TGTGCCAGCAGAATACTAGCGGGAGCTATAGAGACCCAGTACTTC. This chain uses TRBV2 with TRBJ2-5; 11 positions agree with TRBD2. The CDR3 loop spans 15 amino acids. Germline V gives CDR1 SNHLY, CDR2 FYNNEI. The J segment lost 4 bases and the V segment lost 6 bases, leaving 7 bases of the junction unmatched.

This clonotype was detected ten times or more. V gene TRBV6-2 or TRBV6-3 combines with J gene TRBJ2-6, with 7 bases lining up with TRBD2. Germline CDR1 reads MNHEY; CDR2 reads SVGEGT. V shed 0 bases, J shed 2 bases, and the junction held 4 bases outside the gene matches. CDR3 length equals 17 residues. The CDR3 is CASSYSGGSTGANVLTF. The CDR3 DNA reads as TGTGCCAGCAGTTACTCTGGCGGGAGCACTGGGGCCAACGTCCTGACTTTC.

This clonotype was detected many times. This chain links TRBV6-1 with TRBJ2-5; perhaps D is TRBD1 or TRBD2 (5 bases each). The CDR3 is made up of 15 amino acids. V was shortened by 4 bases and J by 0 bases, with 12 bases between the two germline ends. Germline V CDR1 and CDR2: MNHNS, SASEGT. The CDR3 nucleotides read TGTGCCAGCAGTGCCCTGGGACCGTACCAAGAGACCCAGTACTTC. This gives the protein CASSALGPYQETQYF.

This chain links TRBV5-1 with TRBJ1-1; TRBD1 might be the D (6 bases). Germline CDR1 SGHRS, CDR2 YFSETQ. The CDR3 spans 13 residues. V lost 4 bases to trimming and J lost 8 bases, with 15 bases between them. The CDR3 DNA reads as TGCGCCAGCAGCCCAGACAGGACCCGGGAAGCTTTCTTT. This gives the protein CASSPDRTREAFF.

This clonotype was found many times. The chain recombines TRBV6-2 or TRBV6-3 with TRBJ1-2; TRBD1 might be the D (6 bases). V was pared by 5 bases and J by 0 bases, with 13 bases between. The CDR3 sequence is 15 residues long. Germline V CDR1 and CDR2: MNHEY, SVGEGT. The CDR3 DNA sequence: TGTGCCAGCAGTACCCCAACAGGGCCTAACTATGGCTACACCTTC. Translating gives CASSTPTGPNYGYTF.

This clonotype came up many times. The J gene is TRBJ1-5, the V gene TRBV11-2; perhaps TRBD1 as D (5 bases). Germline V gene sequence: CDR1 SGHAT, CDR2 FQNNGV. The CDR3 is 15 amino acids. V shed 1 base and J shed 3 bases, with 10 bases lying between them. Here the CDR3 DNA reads TGTGCCAGCAGCTTAGTAGCAGGGTACAATCAGCCCCAGCATTTT. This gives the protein CASSLVAGYNQPQHF. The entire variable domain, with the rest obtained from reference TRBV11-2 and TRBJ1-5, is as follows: EAGVAQSPRYKIIEKRQSVAFWCNPISGHATLYWYQQILGQGPKLLIQFQNNGVVDDSQLPKDRFSAERLKGVDSTLKIQPAKLEDSAVYLCASSLVAGYNQPQHFGDGTRLSIL.

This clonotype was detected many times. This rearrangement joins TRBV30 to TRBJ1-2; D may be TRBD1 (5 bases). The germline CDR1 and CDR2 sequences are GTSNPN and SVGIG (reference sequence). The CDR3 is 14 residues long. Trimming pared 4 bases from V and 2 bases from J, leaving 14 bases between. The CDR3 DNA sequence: TGTGCCTGGACCTCCAGGGAGAGGAACTATGGCTACACCTTC. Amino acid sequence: CAWTSRERNYGYTF.

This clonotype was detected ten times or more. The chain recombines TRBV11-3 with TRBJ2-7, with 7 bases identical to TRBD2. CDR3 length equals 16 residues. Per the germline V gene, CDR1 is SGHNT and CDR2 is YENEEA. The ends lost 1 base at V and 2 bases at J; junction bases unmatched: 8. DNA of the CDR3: TGTGCCAGCAGCTTAGCTCCCGGCGGGGGAACCTACGAGCAGTACTTC. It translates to CASSLAPGGGTYEQYF.

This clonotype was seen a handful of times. CDR3 loop: CASPNPPGPGANVLTF. The CDR3 DNA is TGTGCCAGTCCGAACCCCCCGGGCCCTGGGGCCAACGTCCTGACTTTC. The rearrangement links TRBV6-2 or TRBV6-3 to TRBJ2-6; D remains ambiguous. The V gene's germline CDR1 is MNHEY and CDR2 SVGEGT. The CDR3 contains 16 residues. The germline V and J ends were trimmed by 9 bases and 2 bases, with 17 bases remaining between them.

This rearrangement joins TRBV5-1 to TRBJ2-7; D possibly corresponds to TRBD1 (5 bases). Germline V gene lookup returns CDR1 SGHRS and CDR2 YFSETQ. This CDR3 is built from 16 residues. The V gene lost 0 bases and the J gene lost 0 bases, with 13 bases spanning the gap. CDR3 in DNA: TGCGCCAGCAGCTTGGAAGGACATTCAACCTCCTACGAGCAGTACTTC. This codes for CASSLEGHSTSYEQYF.

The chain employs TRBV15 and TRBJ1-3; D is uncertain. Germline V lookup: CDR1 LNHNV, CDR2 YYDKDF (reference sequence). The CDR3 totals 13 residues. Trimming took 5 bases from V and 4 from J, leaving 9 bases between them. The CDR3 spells CATSLTAGNTIYF. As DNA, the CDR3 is TGTGCCACCAGCTTAACGGCGGGAAACACCATATATTTT.

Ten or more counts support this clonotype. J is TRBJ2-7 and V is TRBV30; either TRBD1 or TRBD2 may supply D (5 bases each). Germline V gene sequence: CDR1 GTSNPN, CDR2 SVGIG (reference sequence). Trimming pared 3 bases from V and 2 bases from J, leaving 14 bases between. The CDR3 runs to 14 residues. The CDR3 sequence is CAWRAPGPAYEQYF. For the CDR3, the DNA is TGTGCCTGGAGAGCACCGGGACCTGCCTACGAGCAGTACTTC.

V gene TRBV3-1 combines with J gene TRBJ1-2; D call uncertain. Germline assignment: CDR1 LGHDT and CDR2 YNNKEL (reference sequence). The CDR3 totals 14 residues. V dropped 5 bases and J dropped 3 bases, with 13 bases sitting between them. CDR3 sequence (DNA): TGTGCCAGCAGCTCCCCTGGATCCTACTATGGCTACACCTTC. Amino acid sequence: CASSSPGSYYGYTF.

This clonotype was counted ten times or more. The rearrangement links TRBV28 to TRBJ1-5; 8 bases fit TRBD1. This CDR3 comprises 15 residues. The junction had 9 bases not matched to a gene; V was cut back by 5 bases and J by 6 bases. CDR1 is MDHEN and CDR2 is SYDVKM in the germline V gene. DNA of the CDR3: TGTGCCAGCAGTCCTCTCATCCAGGGGGCTCAGCCCCAGCATTTT. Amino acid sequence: CASSPLIQGAQPQHF.

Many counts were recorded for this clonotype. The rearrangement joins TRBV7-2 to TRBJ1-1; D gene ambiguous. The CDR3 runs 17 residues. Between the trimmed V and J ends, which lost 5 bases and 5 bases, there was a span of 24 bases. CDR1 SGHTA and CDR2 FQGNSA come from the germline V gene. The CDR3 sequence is CASSPNSRPGGRTEAFF. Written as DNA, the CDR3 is TGTGCCAGCAGCCCAAATTCGCGGCCAGGAGGCAGGACTGAAGCTTTCTTT. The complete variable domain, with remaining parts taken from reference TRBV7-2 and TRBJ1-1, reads GAGVSQSPSNKVTEKGKDVELRCDPISGHTALYWYRQSLGQGLEFLIYFQGNSAPDKSGLPSDRFSAERTGGSVSTLTIQRTQQEDSAVYLCASSPNSRPGGRTEAFFGQGTRLTVV.

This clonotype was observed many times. DNA of the CDR3: TGTGCCAGCAGTTCTCGGGGCCTACGAGAGACCCAGTACTTC. Its translation: CASSSRGLRETQYF. The genes are TRBV27 and TRBJ2-5, with D perhaps matching TRBD1 or TRBD2 (5 bases each). The CDR3 runs 14 residues. Germline V gene data show CDR1 as MNHEY and CDR2 as SMNVEV (reference sequence). Between the trimmed V and J ends, which lost 4 bases and 4 bases, there was a span of 13 bases.